This paragraph reports one T cell receptor beta chain. The table came from immunoSEQ multiplex PCR; TCRdb's copy has only in-frame clones and leaves some out. The table lists about 90,000 clones, 88% of them singletons. The data are from a study of blood T cell repertoires in COVID-19. Study background: COVID-19 samples collected from the United States, Italy and Spain covered acute and convalescent phases.

CDR1 and CDR2 from the germline V gene are KGHSH and LQKENI. Germline trimming cut 2 bases from V and 6 bases from J; bases unmatched to any gene: 9. The CDR3 loop spans 17 amino acids. This receptor was identified in a man in his fifties or sixties with acute or convalescent COVID-19. The sample was peripheral blood. The V and J genes are TRBV18 and TRBJ2-1, with TRBD2 identical over 11 bases. The CDR3 DNA sequence: TGTGCCAGCTCACCAGTAATAGCGGGAGGGCCGGGCAATGAGCAGTTCTTC. Translation: CASSPVIAGGPGNEQFF.